This T cell receptor beta chain was obtained from a study of T cells in Graves' hyperthyroidism and ophthalmopathy. This clonotype was picked up a small number of times. Researchers took RNA transcripts and amplified the TCR beta CDR3 regions from them. TCR CDR3 underwent first-round RT-PCR with the HTBI primer set. MiXCR was run by TCRdb on the multiplex PCR reads, yielding one entry per CDR3 protein. The data contain about 570,000 distinct CDR3 sequences, approximately 44% of them seen just once; the ten biggest clones take up under 20%. The sequence was obtained from an adult woman with Graves' disease, either hyperthyroidism or ophthalmopathy (not recorded which). The sample taken for sequencing was peripheral blood or thyroid tissue (not recorded which).

The CDR3 protein is CASSLRVFGSPLHF. The CDR3 DNA reads as TGTGCCAGCAGTTTACGGGTGTTTGGTTCACCCCTCCACTTT. The chain employs TRBV28 and TRBJ1-6; D ambiguous. CDR1 is MDHEN and CDR2 is SYDVKM in the germline V gene. V was pared by 2 bases and J by 9 bases, with 11 bases between. This CDR3 is 14 amino acids long. Drawing the rest from reference TRBV28 and TRBJ1-6, the complete variable domain is DVKVTQSSRYLVKRTGEKVFLECVQDMDHENMFWYRQDPGLGLRLIYFSYDVKMKEKGDIPEGYSVSREKKERFSLILESASTNQTSMYLCASSLRVFGSPLHFGNGTRLTVT.